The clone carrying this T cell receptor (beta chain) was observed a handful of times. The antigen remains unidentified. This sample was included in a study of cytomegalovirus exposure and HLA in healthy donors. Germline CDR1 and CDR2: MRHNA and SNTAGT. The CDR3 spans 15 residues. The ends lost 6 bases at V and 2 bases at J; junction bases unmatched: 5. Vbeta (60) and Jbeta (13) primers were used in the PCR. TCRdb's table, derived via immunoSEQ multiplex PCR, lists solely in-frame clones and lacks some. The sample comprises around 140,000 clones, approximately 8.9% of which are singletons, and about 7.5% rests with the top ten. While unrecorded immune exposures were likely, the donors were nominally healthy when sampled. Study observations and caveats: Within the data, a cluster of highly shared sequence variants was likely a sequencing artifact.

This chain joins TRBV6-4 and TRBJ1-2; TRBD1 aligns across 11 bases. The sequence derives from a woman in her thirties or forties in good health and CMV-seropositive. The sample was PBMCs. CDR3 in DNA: TGTGCCAGCAGCCCGGACAGGGGGCGAAACTATGGCTACACCTTC. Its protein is CASSPDRGRNYGYTF.